This TCR delta chain originates from a study of gamma-delta T cells after stem cell transplantation (dated by TCRdb to between 2015 and 2016). In regard to this clone: The target of this receptor is not known. No base-level quality is on record; no much larger clone is a single base apart.

Receptor libraries were prepared by RT-PCR. Sequencing used an Illumina MiSeq. Clonotypes were called again by TCRdb from the public reads via CATT, and duplicate nucleotide sequences were then merged into one entry. In this sample the table shows 15,000 to 18,000 delta-chain clones, over 8% of which occur a single time. About two thirds of the sample rests with the top ten. The cysteine opens and the phenylalanine closes a CDR3 of 17 amino acids. Only the CDR3 part of the read is kept: 51 bases, read in frame from the first base. Via the germline V gene, CDR1 is GEAIGNYY and CDR2 EKD. V loses 1 base, J loses 5 bases, and the germline ends lie 22 bases apart.

The sample was gamma-delta T cells. The rearrangement combines TRDV2 with TRDJ1, with TRDD3 perhaps the D gene, on 6 matching bases. The sequence derives from a human donor. It is not recorded whose cells these are; they may come from a transplant donor. The nucleotide sequence reads as follows: TGTGCCTGTGACACTTGGGCCGAACGGGGGGACAAGGATAAACTCATCTTT. This translates into CACDTWAERGDKDKLIF.